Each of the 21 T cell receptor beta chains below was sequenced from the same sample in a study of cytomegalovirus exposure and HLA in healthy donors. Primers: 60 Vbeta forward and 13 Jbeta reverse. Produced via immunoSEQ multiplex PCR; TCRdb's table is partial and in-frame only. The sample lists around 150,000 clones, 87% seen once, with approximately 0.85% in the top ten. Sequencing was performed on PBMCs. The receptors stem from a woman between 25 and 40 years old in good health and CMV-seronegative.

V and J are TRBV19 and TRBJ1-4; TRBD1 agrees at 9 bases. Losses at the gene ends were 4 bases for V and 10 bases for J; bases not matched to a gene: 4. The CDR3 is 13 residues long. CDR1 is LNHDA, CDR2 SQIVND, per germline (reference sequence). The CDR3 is CASSTDRGGKLFF. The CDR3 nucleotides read TGTGCCAGTAGTACGGACAGGGGAGGAAAACTGTTTTTT.

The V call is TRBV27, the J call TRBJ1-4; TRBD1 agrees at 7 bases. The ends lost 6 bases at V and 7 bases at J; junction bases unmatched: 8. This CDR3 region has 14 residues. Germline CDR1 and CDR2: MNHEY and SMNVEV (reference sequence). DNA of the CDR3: TGTGCCAGCAGGGGACAGTTGGGGTCTGAAAAACTGTTTTTT. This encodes CASRGQLGSEKLFF.

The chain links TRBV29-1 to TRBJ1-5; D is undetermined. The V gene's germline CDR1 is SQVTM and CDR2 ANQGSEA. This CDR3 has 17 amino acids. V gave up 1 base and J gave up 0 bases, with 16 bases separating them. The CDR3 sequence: CSVEGGNRLYSNQPQHF. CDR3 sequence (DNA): TGCAGCGTTGAAGGCGGGAACAGACTTTATAGCAATCAGCCCCAGCATTTT.

In nucleotides, the CDR3 is TGTGCCATCAGAGAATCGGTCAACACCATATATTTT. Protein product: CAIRESVNTIYF. V is TRBV10-3 and J is TRBJ1-3; D not certain. Germline values: CDR1 ENHRY, CDR2 SYGVKD. This CDR3 is 12 amino acids long. Trimming took off 6 bases at V and 7 bases at J, with 10 bases between the two ends.

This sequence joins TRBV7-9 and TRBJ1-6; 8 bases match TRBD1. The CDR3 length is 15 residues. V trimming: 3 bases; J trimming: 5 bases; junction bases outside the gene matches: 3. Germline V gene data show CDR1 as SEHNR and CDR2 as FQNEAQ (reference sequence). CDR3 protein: CASSFDRGDNSPLHF. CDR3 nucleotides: TGTGCCAGCAGCTTCGACAGGGGTGATAATTCACCCCTCCACTTT.

CDR3 DNA sequence: TGTGCCAGCAGCCTGCCAGGGTCCAACTCTGGAAACACCATATATTTT. Protein sequence: CASSLPGSNSGNTIYF. The chain joins TRBV14 to TRBJ1-3, with D possibly TRBD1 on 5 matching bases. From germline, CDR1 is SGHDN and CDR2 FVKESK. The ends were cut back, 4 bases at V and 0 bases at J, with 13 bases in the middle. The CDR3 is 16 residues long.

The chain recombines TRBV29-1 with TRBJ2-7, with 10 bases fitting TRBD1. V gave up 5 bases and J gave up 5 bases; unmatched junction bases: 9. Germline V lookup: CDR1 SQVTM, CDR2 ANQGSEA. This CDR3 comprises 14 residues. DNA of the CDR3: TGCAGCGTTAAGGGACAGGGGTCATTCCACGAGCAGTACTTC. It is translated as CSVKGQGSFHEQYF.

The CDR3 nucleotides are TGTGCCAGCAGTTCGGACAGGGGGTCCTCGTACCAAGAGACCCAGTACTTC. Its protein is CASSSDRGSSYQETQYF. The chain has TRBV27 and TRBJ2-5; 10 nucleotides align to TRBD1. With 4 bases clipped from V and 0 bases from J, the junction kept 8 bases outside the gene matches. Germline CDR1 is MNHEY and CDR2 is SMNVEV (reference sequence). CDR3 length equals 17 residues.

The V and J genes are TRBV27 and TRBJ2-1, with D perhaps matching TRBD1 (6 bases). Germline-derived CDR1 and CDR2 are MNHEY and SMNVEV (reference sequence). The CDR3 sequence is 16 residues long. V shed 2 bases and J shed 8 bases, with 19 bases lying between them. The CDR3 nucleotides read TGTGCCAGCAGTTTACTGACGGGACACGAGGGGGATGAGCAGTTCTTC. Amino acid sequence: CASSLLTGHEGDEQFF.

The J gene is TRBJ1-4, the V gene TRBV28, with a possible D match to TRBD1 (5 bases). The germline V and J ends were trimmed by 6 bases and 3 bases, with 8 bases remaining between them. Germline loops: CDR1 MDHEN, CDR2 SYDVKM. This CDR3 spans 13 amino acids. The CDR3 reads CASRAGPNEKLFF. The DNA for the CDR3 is TGTGCCAGCAGGGCAGGGCCTAATGAAAAACTGTTTTTT.

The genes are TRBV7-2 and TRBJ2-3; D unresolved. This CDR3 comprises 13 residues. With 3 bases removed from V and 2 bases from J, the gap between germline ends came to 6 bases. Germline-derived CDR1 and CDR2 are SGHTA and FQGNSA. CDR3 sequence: CASSFQYTDTQYF. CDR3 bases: TGTGCCAGCAGCTTTCAGTACACAGATACGCAGTATTTT.

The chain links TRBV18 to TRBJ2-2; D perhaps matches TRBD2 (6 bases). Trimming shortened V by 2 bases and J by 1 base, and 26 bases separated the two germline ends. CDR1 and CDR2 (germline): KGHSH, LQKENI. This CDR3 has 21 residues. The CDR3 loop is CASSPDYLGSGSHLNTGELFF. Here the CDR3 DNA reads TGTGCCAGCTCACCAGATTATTTGGGCAGCGGGTCCCACTTGAACACCGGGGAGCTGTTTTTT.

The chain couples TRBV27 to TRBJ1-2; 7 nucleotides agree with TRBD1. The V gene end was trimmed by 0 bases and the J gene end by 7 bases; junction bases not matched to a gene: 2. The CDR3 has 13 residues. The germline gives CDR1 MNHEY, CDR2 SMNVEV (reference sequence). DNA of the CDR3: TGTGCCAGCAGTTTATCGACAGGGACTGGCTACACCTTC. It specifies CASSLSTGTGYTF.

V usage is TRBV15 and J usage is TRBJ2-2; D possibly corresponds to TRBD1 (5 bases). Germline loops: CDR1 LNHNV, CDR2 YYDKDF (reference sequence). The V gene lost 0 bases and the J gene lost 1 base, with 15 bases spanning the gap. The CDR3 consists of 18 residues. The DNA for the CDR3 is TGTGCCACCAGCAGAGATGGGGCTCAACCTAGGAACACCGGGGAGCTGTTTTTT. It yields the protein CATSRDGAQPRNTGELFF.

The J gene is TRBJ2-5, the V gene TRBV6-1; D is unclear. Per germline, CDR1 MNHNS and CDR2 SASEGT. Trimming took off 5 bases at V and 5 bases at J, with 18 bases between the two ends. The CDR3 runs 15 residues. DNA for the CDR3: TGTGCCAGCAGTCCCCCTACGGTTGCGTGGGAGACCCAGTACTTC. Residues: CASSPPTVAWETQYF.

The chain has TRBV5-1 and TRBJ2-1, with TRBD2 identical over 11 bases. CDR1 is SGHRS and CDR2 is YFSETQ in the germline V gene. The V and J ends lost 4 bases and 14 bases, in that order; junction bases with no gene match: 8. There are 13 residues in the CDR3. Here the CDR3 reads CASSPLAGVSEFF. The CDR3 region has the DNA TGCGCCAGCAGCCCACTAGCGGGGGTGAGCGAGTTCTTC.

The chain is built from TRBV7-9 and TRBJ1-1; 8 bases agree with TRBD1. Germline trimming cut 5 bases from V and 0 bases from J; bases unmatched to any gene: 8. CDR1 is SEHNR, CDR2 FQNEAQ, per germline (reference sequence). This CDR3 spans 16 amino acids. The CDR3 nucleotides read TGTGCCAGCAGCCCCGGACAGGGCCGGATGAACACTGAAGCTTTCTTT. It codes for CASSPGQGRMNTEAFF.

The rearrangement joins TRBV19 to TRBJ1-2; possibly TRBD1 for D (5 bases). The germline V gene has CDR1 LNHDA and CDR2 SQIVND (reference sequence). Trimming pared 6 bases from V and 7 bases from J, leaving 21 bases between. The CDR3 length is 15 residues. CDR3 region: CASRSTTWDLSGYTF. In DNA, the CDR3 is TGTGCCAGTAGATCAACCACCTGGGACTTGTCTGGCTACACCTTC.

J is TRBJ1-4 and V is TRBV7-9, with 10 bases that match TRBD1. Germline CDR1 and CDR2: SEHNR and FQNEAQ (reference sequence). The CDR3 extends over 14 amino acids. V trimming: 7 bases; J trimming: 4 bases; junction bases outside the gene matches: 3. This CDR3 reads CASTWDRGNEKLFF. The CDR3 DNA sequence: TGTGCCAGCACCTGGGACAGGGGTAATGAAAAACTGTTTTTT.

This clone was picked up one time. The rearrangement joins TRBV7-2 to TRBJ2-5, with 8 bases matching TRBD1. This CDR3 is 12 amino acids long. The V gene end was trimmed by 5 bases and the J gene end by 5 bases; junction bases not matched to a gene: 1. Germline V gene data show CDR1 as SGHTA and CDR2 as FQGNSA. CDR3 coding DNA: TGTGCCAGCAGCCGGGACAGGGAGACCCAGTACTTC. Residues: CASSRDRETQYF.

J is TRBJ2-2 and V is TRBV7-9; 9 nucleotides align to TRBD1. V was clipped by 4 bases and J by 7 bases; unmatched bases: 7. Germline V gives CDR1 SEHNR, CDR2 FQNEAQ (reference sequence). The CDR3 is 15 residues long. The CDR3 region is CASSSLQGAIGELFF. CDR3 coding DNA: TGTGCCAGCAGCTCCCTACAGGGGGCAATCGGGGAGCTGTTTTTT.